These 29 T cell receptor beta chains share one sample of origin, sequenced in a study of vaccination and CD4 T cells after COVID-19. The Oncomine TCR Beta short-read assay was applied to DNA of cultured CD4+ T cells. From the PCR reads, TCRdb called clonotypes with MiXCR, one entry per CDR3 protein. This table holds around 10,000 distinct CDR3 sequences, approximately 52% found once. Their target antigens are unknown. The treatment is: approximately 9-day PBMC culture with coronavirus spike peptide pools or control peptides (ViraFEST assay). Sample: CD4+ T cells from blood, cultured in vitro. Source of these receptors: a human donor who had recovered from COVID-19.

This clonotype was found a few times. V is TRBV7-6 and J is TRBJ1-1; 7 bases match TRBD1. The CDR3 is 14 amino acids. The junction had 5 bases not matched to a gene; V was cut back by 2 bases and J by 5 bases. Germline CDR1 and CDR2: SGHVS and FNYEAQ. This CDR3 is CASSLRGQSTEAFF. The CDR3, as DNA: TGTGCCAGCAGCTTAAGGGGACAGTCAACTGAAGCTTTCTTT.

This clonotype is large within its sample. The chain couples TRBV6-2 or TRBV6-3 to TRBJ2-2, with 7 bases aligning to TRBD1. This CDR3 contains 14 residues. Losses at the gene ends were 8 bases for V and 5 bases for J; bases not matched to a gene: 8. Germline-derived CDR1 and CDR2 are MNHEY and SVGEGT. CDR3 sequence: CASDNRGRTGELFF. The DNA of the CDR3 is TGTGCCAGCGATAACAGGGGTCGGACCGGGGAGCTGTTTTTT.

This clonotype qualifies as large. This sequence joins TRBV12-3 or TRBV12-4 and TRBJ1-6; 9 bases match TRBD1. The CDR3 covers 18 residues. J was trimmed by 0 bases and V by 5 bases; bases with no gene match: 8. The CDR3 region is CASSRTGARSSYNSPLHF. Written as DNA, the CDR3 is TGTGCCAGCAGTCGGACAGGGGCCAGGAGCTCCTATAATTCACCCCTCCACTTT.

This clonotype has only a few counts. The genes are TRBV4-1 and TRBJ2-1, with 7 nucleotides matching TRBD2. Germline CDR1 MGHRA, CDR2 YSYEKL. J gave up 3 bases and V 4 bases, and 12 bases lay outside the gene matches. The CDR3 spans 17 residues. The CDR3 region is CASSPGGSGGIYNEQFF. The CDR3 DNA reads TGCGCCAGCAGCCCTGGGGGATCCGGGGGGATCTACAATGAGCAGTTCTTC.

The gene calls are TRBV7-2 and TRBJ2-7; 11 bases are a match to TRBD1. CDR1 is SGHTA, CDR2 FQGNSA, per germline. CDR3 length equals 15 residues. The V gene end was trimmed by 3 bases and the J gene end by 3 bases; junction bases not matched to a gene: 4. The DNA of the CDR3 is TGTGCCAGCAGCTTGGAGGGGACAGGGGGCTACGAGCAGTACTTC. Translating gives CASSLEGTGGYEQYF.

In DNA form, the CDR3 reads TGTGCCAGCAGTGCTAGACTGAAAGAGACCCAGTACTTC. This translates into CASSARLKETQYF. The rearrangement links TRBV27 to TRBJ2-5, with D unclear. V lost 5 bases, J lost 3 bases, and 10 bases lay in between. CDR1 is MNHEY and CDR2 is SMNVEV in the germline V gene (reference sequence). The CDR3 has 13 residues.

The genes are TRBV20-1 and TRBJ2-7; 7 bases fit TRBD1. Germline V CDR1 and CDR2: DFQATT, SNEGSKA (reference sequence). This CDR3 contains 12 residues. The trim removed 2 bases at V and 3 bases at J, leaving 1 base unmatched. CDR3 loop: CSARRDSYEQYF. CDR3 DNA sequence: TGCAGTGCTAGACGGGACAGCTACGAGCAGTACTTC.

This clonotype has only a few counts. The J gene is TRBJ1-2, the V gene TRBV6-2 or TRBV6-3; TRBD1 is a possible D gene (5 bases). There are 15 residues in the CDR3. Trimming removed 7 bases from V and 0 bases from J, with 15 bases in between. Germline-derived CDR1 and CDR2 are MNHEY and SVGEGT. In DNA, the CDR3 is TGTGCCAGCACGAGGGACCGAAACTCTAACTATGGCTACACCTTC. Encoded protein: CASTRDRNSNYGYTF.

The J gene is TRBJ1-2, the V gene TRBV20-1, with D tentatively TRBD1 (6 bases). Germline lookup yields CDR1 DFQATT and CDR2 SNEGSKA (reference sequence). The ends were cut back, 3 bases at V and 5 bases at J, with 16 bases in the middle. This CDR3 contains 14 residues. CDR3 amino acids: CSASVGGARYGYTF. The CDR3 DNA sequence: TGCAGTGCTAGCGTAGGGGGGGCTCGGTATGGCTACACCTTC.

This rearrangement joins TRBV21-1 to TRBJ2-1; the DNA was not used to check the table's D call, TRBD2. TRBV21-1 is noted as a pseudogene. The CDR3 covers 16 residues. In nucleotides, the CDR3 is TGTGCCAGCAGCAAGGGGAGGGACCCCTCCTACAATGAGCAGTTCTTC. As protein: CASSKGRDPSYNEQFF.

The CDR3 DNA follows: TGTGCCACCAGCAGAGTCACCGGATCCCCCCTGAATGAGCAGTTCTTC. It translates to CATSRVTGSPLNEQFF. The chain uses TRBV15 and TRBJ2-1; no definite D call. CDR1 is LNHNV and CDR2 is YYDKDF in the germline V gene (reference sequence). V gave up 1 base and J gave up 7 bases, with 17 bases separating them. The CDR3 runs to 16 residues.

The chain combines TRBV20-1 with TRBJ1-1, with D perhaps matching TRBD1 (6 bases). This CDR3 has 15 amino acids. The V end lost 4 bases, the J end lost 1 base, and 16 bases lay between the germline ends. Germline V gene data show CDR1 as DFQATT and CDR2 as SNEGSKA (reference sequence). CDR3 bases: TGCAGTGCTACCCCAGGGGTCGTAGGGAACACTGAAGCTTTCTTT. It is translated as CSATPGVVGNTEAFF.

This clonotype was counted only a few times. The chain is built from TRBV29-1 and TRBJ2-7; D might be TRBD2 (5 bases). This CDR3 spans 11 amino acids. Trimming pared 6 bases from V and 11 bases from J, leaving 17 bases between. From germline, CDR1 is SQVTM and CDR2 ANQGSEA. CDR3 protein: CSVGSADVEYF. CDR3 sequence (DNA): TGCAGCGTGGGGAGTGCAGACGTAGAGTACTTC.

This clonotype was counted only a few times. V and J are TRBV6-2 or TRBV6-3 and TRBJ1-1; a possible D gene is TRBD1 (5 bases). The germline gives CDR1 MNHEY, CDR2 SVGEGT. The CDR3 totals 12 residues. The ends were cut back, 5 bases at V and 4 bases at J, with 8 bases in the middle. CDR3 in DNA: TGTGCCAGCAGTAGACAGCGCACTGAAGCTTTCTTT. This gives the protein CASSRQRTEAFF.

This rearrangement joins TRBV20-1 to TRBJ2-1; D is uncertain. The CDR3 contains 11 residues. The germline CDR1 and CDR2 sequences are DFQATT and SNEGSKA (reference sequence). V was trimmed by 6 bases and J by 9 bases, leaving 12 bases between them. In DNA form, the CDR3 reads TGCAGTGCCAGTAGGTACTCTGAGCAGTTCTTC. Translation: CSASRYSEQFF.

The chain links TRBV11-3 to TRBJ2-1; D gene unclear. The CDR3 length is 13 residues. Trimming stripped 5 bases from V and 8 bases from J, with 13 bases between. In germline, CDR1 is SGHNT, CDR2 YENEEA. For the CDR3, the DNA is TGTGCCAGCAGCGCACCGGGTGGGGATGAGCAGTTCTTC. This codes for CASSAPGGDEQFF.

As regards this clonotype: One end of the junction is discordant with germline, which a read error may explain. The chain couples TRBV6-1 to TRBJ2-7, with no clear D. The CDR3 length is 13 residues. Looked up from germline, CDR1 is MNHNS and CDR2 is SASEGT. In nucleotides, the CDR3 is TGTGCCAGCAGCCGCGAGGACGGGTACGGGCAGTACTTC. Protein: CASSREDGYGQYF.

The chain employs TRBV7-3 and TRBJ2-1, with a weak D call TRBD1 (6 bases). This CDR3 has 14 amino acids. Per the germline V gene, CDR1 is SGHTA and CDR2 is FQGTGA. The V end lost 5 bases, the J end lost 10 bases, and 18 bases lay between the germline ends. The CDR3 nucleotides are TGTGCCAGCAGCCTGCTACTGAGCACAGGGGAGCAGTTCTTC. Amino acids: CASSLLLSTGEQFF.

This clonotype turned up a few times. The V call is TRBV20-1, the J call TRBJ2-4, with TRBD1 matching over 10 bases. The CDR3 is 15 residues long. Trimming cost V 3 bases and J 0 bases; bases outside gene matches: 2. Germline CDR1 DFQATT, CDR2 SNEGSKA (reference sequence). CDR3 nucleotide sequence: TGCAGTGCTAGGGGACAGGGGATAGCCAAAAACATTCAGTACTTC. Protein product: CSARGQGIAKNIQYF.

The genes are TRBV12-3 or TRBV12-4 and TRBJ2-7; the match to TRBD1 covers 8 bases. Germline trimming cut 5 bases from V and 2 bases from J; bases unmatched to any gene: 5. The CDR3 extends over 14 amino acids. CDR3 sequence reads: CASSPTGATYEQYF. CDR3 sequence (DNA): TGTGCCAGCAGTCCGACAGGGGCCACCTACGAGCAGTACTTC.

J is TRBJ1-1 and V is TRBV12-3 or TRBV12-4, with unresolved D. The CDR3 has 14 residues. Trimming left V 3 bases short and J 0 bases short, with 8 bases between. Written as DNA, the CDR3 is TGTGCCAGCAGTTTCCGCGGCATGAACACTGAAGCTTTCTTT. It codes for CASSFRGMNTEAFF.

V gene TRBV7-3 combines with J gene TRBJ2-3; D gene unclear. V was shortened by 2 bases and J by 6 bases, with 9 bases between the two germline ends. The CDR3 runs 13 residues. CDR1 and CDR2 from the germline V gene are SGHTA and FQGTGA. The CDR3, as DNA: TGTGCCAGCAGCTTATTGAATCGGGATACGCAGTATTTT. This codes for CASSLLNRDTQYF.

This clonotype was found a few times. The gene calls are TRBV6-5 and TRBJ1-1; D uncertain. The V and J ends lost 4 bases and 1 base respectively, with 10 bases between them. Germline V gene lookup returns CDR1 MNHEY and CDR2 SVGAGI. This CDR3 has 14 amino acids. The CDR3 bases are TGTGCCAGCAGTTTAGGGCGTACGAACACTGAAGCTTTCTTT. Residues: CASSLGRTNTEAFF.

This clonotype was detected only a few times. This rearrangement joins TRBV15 to TRBJ1-5, with D maybe TRBD1 (5 bases). This CDR3 comprises 15 residues. The ends were cut back, 0 bases at V and 4 bases at J, with 10 bases in the middle. Germline CDR1 LNHNV, CDR2 YYDKDF (reference sequence). The CDR3 DNA is TGTGCCACCAGCAGAGAACTGGGACCAAATCAGCCCCAGCATTTT. This sequence encodes CATSRELGPNQPQHF.

The chain uses TRBV7-9 and TRBJ2-6, with D maybe TRBD2 (5 bases). V shed 1 base and J shed 0 bases, with 10 bases lying between them. The CDR3 has 17 residues. In germline, CDR1 is SEHNR, CDR2 FQNEAQ (reference sequence). In nucleotides, the CDR3 is TGTGCCAGCAGCTTAGAGGTGGGGAGCTCTGGGGCCAACGTCCTGACTTTC. The encoded protein is CASSLEVGSSGANVLTF.

V and J are TRBV12-3 or TRBV12-4 and TRBJ1-1; D remains unclear. V gave up 7 bases and J gave up 1 base, with 10 bases separating them. The CDR3 consists of 13 residues. The CDR3 nucleotides read TGTGCCAGCACAAAAGCCACGAACACTGAAGCTTTCTTT. This encodes CASTKATNTEAFF.

The V and J genes are TRBV5-4 and TRBJ2-5; 10 positions match TRBD1. V dropped 4 bases and J dropped 4; count of bases not matched to a gene: 10. This CDR3 is 16 amino acids long. From germline, CDR1 is SGHNT and CDR2 YYREEE (reference sequence). CDR3 in amino acids: CASSPPRQGAGETQYF. The CDR3 DNA reads TGTGCCAGCAGCCCTCCTAGACAGGGGGCTGGAGAGACCCAGTACTTC.

V and J are TRBV7-9 and TRBJ1-1, with unresolved D. The length of the CDR3 is 15 residues. Trimming took off 0 bases at V and 4 bases at J, with 12 bases between the two ends. Per the germline V gene, CDR1 is SEHNR and CDR2 is FQNEAQ (reference sequence). The CDR3 coding sequence is TGTGCCAGCAGCTTAGCGGCCCCTAGAGGCACTGAAGCTTTCTTT. Its translation: CASSLAAPRGTEAFF.

The chain links TRBV6-1 to TRBJ1-6; D is undetermined. Germline V gene lookup returns CDR1 MNHNS and CDR2 SASEGT. V lost 6 bases and J lost 8, with 17 bases in between. The length of the CDR3 is 15 residues. The CDR3 nucleotides read TGTGCCAGCAGCCACCTCGTCTCGACCCATTCACCCCTCCACTTT. Protein sequence: CASSHLVSTHSPLHF.